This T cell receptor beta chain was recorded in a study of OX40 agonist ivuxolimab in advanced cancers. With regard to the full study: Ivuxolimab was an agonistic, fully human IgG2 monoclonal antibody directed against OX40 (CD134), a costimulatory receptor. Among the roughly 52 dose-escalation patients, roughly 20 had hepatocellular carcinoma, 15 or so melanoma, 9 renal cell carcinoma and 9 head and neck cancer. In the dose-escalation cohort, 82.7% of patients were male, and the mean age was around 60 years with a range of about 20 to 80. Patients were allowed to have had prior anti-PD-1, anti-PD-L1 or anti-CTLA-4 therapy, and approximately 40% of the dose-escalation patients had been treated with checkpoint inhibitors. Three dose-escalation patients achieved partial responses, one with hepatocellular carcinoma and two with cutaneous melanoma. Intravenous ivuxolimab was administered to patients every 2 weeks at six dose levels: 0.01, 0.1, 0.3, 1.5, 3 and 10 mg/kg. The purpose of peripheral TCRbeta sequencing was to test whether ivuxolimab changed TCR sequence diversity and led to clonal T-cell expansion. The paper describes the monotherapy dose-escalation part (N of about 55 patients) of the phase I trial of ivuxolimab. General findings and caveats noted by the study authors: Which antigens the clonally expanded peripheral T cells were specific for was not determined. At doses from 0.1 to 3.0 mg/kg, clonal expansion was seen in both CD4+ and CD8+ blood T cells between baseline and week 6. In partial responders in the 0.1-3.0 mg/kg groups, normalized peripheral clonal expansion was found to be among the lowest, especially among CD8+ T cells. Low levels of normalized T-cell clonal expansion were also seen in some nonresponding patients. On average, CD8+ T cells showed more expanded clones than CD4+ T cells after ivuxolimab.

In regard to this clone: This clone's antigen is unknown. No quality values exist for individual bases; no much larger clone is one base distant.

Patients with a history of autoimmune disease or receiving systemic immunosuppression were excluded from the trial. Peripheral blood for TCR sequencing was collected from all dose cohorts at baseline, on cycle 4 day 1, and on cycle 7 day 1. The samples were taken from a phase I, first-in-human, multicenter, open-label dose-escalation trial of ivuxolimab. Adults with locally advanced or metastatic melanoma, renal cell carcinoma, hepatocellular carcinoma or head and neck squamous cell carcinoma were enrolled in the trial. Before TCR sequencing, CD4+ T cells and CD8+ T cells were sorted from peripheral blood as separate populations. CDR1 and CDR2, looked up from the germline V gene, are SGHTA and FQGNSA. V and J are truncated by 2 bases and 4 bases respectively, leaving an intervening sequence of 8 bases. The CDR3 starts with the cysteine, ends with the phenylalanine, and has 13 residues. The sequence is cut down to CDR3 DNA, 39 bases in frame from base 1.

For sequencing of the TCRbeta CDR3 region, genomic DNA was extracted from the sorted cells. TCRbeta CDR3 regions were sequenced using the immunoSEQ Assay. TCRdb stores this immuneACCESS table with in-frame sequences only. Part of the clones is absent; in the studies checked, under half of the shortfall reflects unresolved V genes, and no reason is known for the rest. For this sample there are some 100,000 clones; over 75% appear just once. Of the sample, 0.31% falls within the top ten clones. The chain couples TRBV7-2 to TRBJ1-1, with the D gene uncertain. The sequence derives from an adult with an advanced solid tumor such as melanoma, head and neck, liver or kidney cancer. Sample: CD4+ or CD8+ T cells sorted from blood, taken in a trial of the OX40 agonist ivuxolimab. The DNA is TGTGCCAGCAGCTTAACTATGAGCACTGAAGCTTTCTTT. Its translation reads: CASSLTMSTEAFF. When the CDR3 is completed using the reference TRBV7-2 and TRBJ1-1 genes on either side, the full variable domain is GAGVSQSPSNKVTEKGKDVELRCDPISGHTALYWYRQSLGQGLEFLIYFQGNSAPDKSGLPSDRFSAERTGGSVSTLTIQRTQQEDSAVYLCASSLTMSTEAFFGQGTRLTVV.